This passage covers 4 T cell receptor beta chains from one sample sequenced in a study of CXCR3-negative and CXCR3-positive naive CD8 T cells. Overall study findings and caveats: Compared with CXCR3-negative naive cells, CXCR3-positive naive cells showed more hydrophobic TRB CDR3s.

These receptors' antigens are unknown. TRB cDNA libraries were made by UMI-labeled 5' RACE. TCRdb processed the 5' RACE reads again and assigns one entry to each CDR3 protein, with no DNA. This table holds about 89,000 distinct CDR3 sequences. Sequences were obtained from naive CXCR3+ CD8+ T cells from blood. Stated subset: CD45RO-CCR7+CD27+CD95- naive CD8+ T cells expressing CXCR3 (TNR3+). These TCRs come from a human donor in good health. Some clones in this sample may be carry-over from other donors' samples.

The CDR3 sequence: CASSVVGEYGYTF. The chain employs TRBV9 and TRBJ1-2; TCRdb designates TRBD1, a call that cannot be tested without DNA. Looked up from germline, CDR1 is SGDLS and CDR2 is YYNGEE. The CDR3 sequence is 13 residues long.

The J gene is TRBJ2-7, the V gene TRBV30; without DNA, the TCRdb call of TRBD2 cannot be checked. CDR1 GTSNPN and CDR2 SVGIG come from the germline V gene (reference sequence). This CDR3 comprises 13 residues. CDR3 sequence reads: CAFQAVISYEQYF. The whole variable domain, filled in from reference TRBV30 and TRBJ2-7, reads SQTIHQWPATLVQPVGSPLSLECTVEGTSNPNLYWYRQAAGRGLQLLFYSVGIGQISSEVPQNLSASRPQDRQFILSSKKLLLSDSGFYLCAFQAVISYEQYFGPGTRLTVT.

The rearrangement joins TRBV29-1 to TRBJ2-2; TCRdb's assignment of TRBD2 cannot be checked, as there is no DNA. This CDR3 has 15 amino acids. Germline CDR1 and CDR2: SQVTM and ANQGSEA. CDR3 sequence: CSVVLAGGPSGELFF.

The chain has TRBV30 and TRBJ1-1; with no DNA, the TCRdb D assignment of TRBD1 cannot be verified. Germline lookup yields CDR1 GTSNPN and CDR2 SVGIG (reference sequence). The CDR3 sequence is 13 residues long. CDR3 protein: CAWKIDRRSEAFF.